The clone carrying this T cell receptor (beta chain) was counted only a few times. What it recognizes is unknown. A sample-barcoded 5' primer and a J-beta primer mix were used in a second PCR of about 7 to 12 cycles. A tag from a template-switch adaptor with 12 random nucleotides marked each cDNA molecule. TCRdb passed the 5' RACE reads through MiXCR, listing each CDR3 protein once. The sample contains approximately 850,000 distinct CDR3 sequences, 55% to 75% of which appear only once. This specimen comes from a study of blood T cells in healthy people across ages. In germline, CDR1 is LGHDT, CDR2 YNNKEL (reference sequence). Deletions cut 1 base from V and 4 bases from J, with 10 bases between. The CDR3 is made up of 14 amino acids. General study findings and limits: Donor CMV status, an unknown factor, possibly confounded changes in expanded clonotypes. Age advanced and TCR beta diversity per million T cells fell, roughly linearly.

This TCR was recovered from a man aged 30-40 years in good health. This chain links TRBV3-1 with TRBJ1-1; D gene ambiguous. Material: blood. This chain's CDR3 is CASSQGDISTEAFF. CDR3 DNA: TGTGCCAGCAGCCAAGGGGATATTAGCACTGAAGCTTTCTTT.